Here is one TCR beta chain with its context. The target antigen is unknown. ViraFEST assay sequencing came after antigen-specific CD4+ T cells were expanded with viral peptide pools. The culture ran for 10 days, and then CD4+ T cells were isolated. The person's infection with SARS-CoV-2, confirmed by PCR, took place between March and December 2020. Participants completed two doses of the BNT162b2 or mRNA-1273 vaccine. IL-2 at 8 to 10 IU/ml and peptides at 8 to 10 ug/ml were added to cultured PBMC, around 2 million per well. Half-medium changes using IL-2 medium occurred on days 3 and 7. V was clipped by 3 bases and J by 0 bases, with 8 bases between them. Germline values: CDR1 KGHSH, CDR2 LQKENI. The CDR3 contains 15 residues. The record originates from a study of vaccination effects on CD4 cells after COVID-19. Background on the study: Post-vaccine sampling occurred a median 72 days after the second dose. Study-level points and caveats: By a late point after vaccination, infection- and vaccine-induced clones had shrunk markedly through clonal contraction.

TCRdb keeps only in-frame clones here, not all; method: immunoSEQ multiplex PCR. Of more than 15,000 clones listed, 65% to 75% are singletons. Sample: CD4+ T cells from PBMCs cultured with SARS-CoV-2 spike peptides, taken after COVID-19 vaccination. This sequence originates from a human donor who had a prior SARS-CoV-2 infection. The chain is built from TRBV18 and TRBJ2-2; a weak D match, TRBD1 (5 bases). The CDR3 DNA sequence: TGTGCCAGCTCACCCTCAGGGTCGAACACCGGGGAGCTGTTTTTT. It is translated as CASSPSGSNTGELFF.